The 12 T cell receptor beta chains below were found in one sample sequenced in a study of metastatic and nonmetastatic thyroid tumors. TCRdb called clones again from the PCR reads with MiXCR. The sample shows about 69,000 clones, about 14% of them seen only once. All patients were untreated before thyroid surgery. Sequenced input: blood. The source is a male donor with papillary thyroid cancer or a benign thyroid nodule (not recorded which). Some clones in this sample may be carry-over from other donors' samples.

This clone was picked up many times. The chain's CDR3 is CASSLPSGRVGNEQFF. Written as DNA, the CDR3 is TGTGCCAGCAGCTTACCTAGCGGGAGGGTTGGAAATGAGCAGTTCTTC. The V gene is TRBV7-9, the J gene TRBJ2-1; 12 bases are a match to TRBD2. The trim removed 2 bases at V and 7 bases at J, leaving 6 bases unmatched. CDR3 length: 16 residues. CDR1 and CDR2 from the germline V gene are SEHNR and FQNEAQ (reference sequence).

This clone has ten or more counts. The rearrangement uses TRBV19 and TRBJ1-2; 7 positions match TRBD1. This CDR3 has 15 amino acids. Germline CDR1 LNHDA, CDR2 SQIVND (reference sequence). V was pared by 3 bases and J by 8 bases, with 12 bases of the junction left unmatched. CDR3: CASSILNRGVDGYTF. In nucleotides, the CDR3 is TGTGCCAGTAGTATTCTAAACAGGGGCGTCGACGGCTACACCTTC.

This clone was counted at least ten times. The V call is TRBV6-1, the J call TRBJ2-7, with D possibly being TRBD1 or TRBD2 (6 bases each). Germline CDR1 and CDR2: MNHNS and SASEGT. The CDR3 is 17 amino acids. Trimming left V 2 bases short and J 3 bases short, with 20 bases between. The DNA for the CDR3 is TGTGCCAGCAGTGAACGGAGGGGGTCTGCAGGGTTCTACGAGCAGTACGTC. This translates into CASSERRGSAGFYEQYV.

This clone was seen at least ten times. The chain recombines TRBV24-1 with TRBJ2-5; TRBD2 might be the D (6 bases). The germline V gene has CDR1 KGHDR and CDR2 SFDVKD. This CDR3 is 17 amino acids long. V lost 4 bases and J 1 base, leaving 18 bases between the germline ends. CDR3 DNA: TGTGCCACCAGTGACCACCCGATGGGGGGACTCCAAGAGACCCAGTACTTC. This translates into CATSDHPMGGLQETQYF.

The rearrangement uses TRBV5-1 and TRBJ2-7; 9 bases are shared with TRBD2. V lost 5 bases, J lost 0 bases, and 15 bases stayed unmatched. Germline V gene data show CDR1 as SGHRS and CDR2 as YFSETQ. This CDR3 is built from 18 residues. Here the CDR3 DNA reads TGCGCCAGCAGTTACCACCCGAGTACTAGCGGGCGCTCCTACGAGCAGTACGTC. Translated, it gives CASSYHPSTSGRSYEQYV.

At least ten counts were recorded for this clone. CDR3 amino acids: CASSYSRTSIGNSPLHF. CDR3 DNA sequence: TGTGCCAGCAGTTACTCACGGACTTCTATTGGGAATTCACCCCTCCACTTT. The V gene is TRBV6-2 or TRBV6-3, the J gene TRBJ1-6; D not resolved. CDR1 MNHEY and CDR2 SVGEGT come from the germline V gene. The CDR3 has 17 amino acids. Trimming cost V 0 bases and J 7 bases, with 16 bases left between them.

Details on this clone: The junction differs from germline at one of its ends, possibly a read error. The chain employs TRBV7-6 and TRBJ2-5, with a weak D call TRBD1 (5 bases). This CDR3 is 14 amino acids long. From germline, CDR1 is SGHVS and CDR2 FNYEAQ. CDR3 DNA sequence: TGTGCCAGCAGCCGGACAACGTACCAAGATACCCAGTACTTC. Encoded protein: CASSRTTYQDTQYF.

The chain has TRBV6-1 and TRBJ2-7, with a weak D call TRBD1 (6 bases). The CDR3 consists of 14 residues. The V end was cut by 6 bases, the J end by 1 base, with 13 bases between. Germline assignment: CDR1 MNHNS and CDR2 SASEGT. Here the CDR3 DNA reads TGTGCCAGCAGGAACCGGACAGTATCCTACGAGCAGTACTTC. Protein sequence: CASRNRTVSYEQYF.

In its sample, this clone was seen a few times. The CDR3 loop reads CATSQRGCPNEQFF. The CDR3 DNA follows: TGTGCCACCAGCCAACGGGGGTGCCCCAATGAGCAGTTCTTC. V gene TRBV15 combines with J gene TRBJ2-1, with D perhaps matching TRBD2 (6 bases). V lost 5 bases to trimming and J lost 6 bases, with 14 bases between them. This CDR3 contains 14 residues. Per germline, CDR1 LNHNV and CDR2 YYDKDF (reference sequence).

The table lists this clone with a count of one. A much larger clone is a single base away; this may be a read error. Other DNA sequences within the sample encode an identical CDR3. This sequence joins TRBV7-6 and TRBJ2-4, with TRBD2 identical over 9 bases. This CDR3 is 16 amino acids long. V was clipped by 5 bases and J by 4 bases; unmatched bases: 9. Germline assignment: CDR1 SGHVS and CDR2 FNYEAQ. The CDR3 here is CASSTGTSLEKNIQYF. The DNA of the CDR3 is TGTGCCAGCAGCACAGGGACTAGCCTCGAAAAAAACATTCAGTACTTC.

Ten or more counts support this clone. This rearrangement joins TRBV5-5 to TRBJ2-1, with TRBD2 matching over 10 bases. CDR1 SGHKS and CDR2 YYEKEE come from the germline V gene (reference sequence). CDR3 length: 15 amino acids. Trimming cost V 7 bases and J 5 bases; bases outside gene matches: 9. In DNA form, the CDR3 reads TGTGCCAGCGGAGTGACTAGCGGGTATAACAATGAGCAGTTCTTC. Its protein is CASGVTSGYNNEQFF.

The table lists this clone with many counts. V usage is TRBV6-1 and J usage is TRBJ2-1; TRBD2 matches at 7 bases. With V trimmed by 4 bases and J by 2 bases, 11 bases remained unmatched. Germline assignment: CDR1 MNHNS and CDR2 SASEGT. The length of the CDR3 is 17 residues. CDR3: CASSVRITSAPYNEQFF. In DNA, the CDR3 is TGTGCCAGCAGTGTGAGAATTACTAGCGCACCCTACAATGAGCAGTTCTTC.